These T cell receptor beta chains were read from a single sample in a study of vaccination and CD4 T cells after COVID-19. These receptors have no known antigen. TCRdb itself ran the PCR reads through MiXCR, one entry per CDR3 protein. The repertoire consists of more than 10,000 distinct CDR3 sequences, with around 42% occurring once and the leading ten covering less than 25%. Specimen: CD4+ T cells from blood, cultured in vitro, collected before SARS-CoV-2 vaccination. Receptors originate from a human donor who had recovered from COVID-19. Each CDR3 is given with its conserved first and last residue. Fields, in order: J gene, V gene, CDR3 protein.

>TRBJ1-2|TRBV2
CASSVNRGQGGYTF
>TRBJ1-2|TRBV7-2
CASSLAGQDYGYTF
>TRBJ2-7|TRBV5-4
CASSGPGGLQYEQYF
>TRBJ1-6|TRBV7-2
CASSLVLGLFPPLHF
>TRBJ2-7|TRBV6-5
CASSLTGTGADEQYF
>TRBJ1-5|TRBV24-1
CATSAPGQNQPQHF
>TRBJ2-1|TRBV24-1
CATSTVYNEQFF
>TRBJ2-1|TRBV2
CASSDSTGLGEQFF
>TRBJ1-1|TRBV20-1
CSARPQGTEAFF
>TRBJ1-1|TRBV20-1
CSARDTRTGRLLF
>TRBJ2-5|TRBV20-1
CSANQPTGDSETQYF
>TRBJ1-1|TRBV6-5
CASSSRQGWGEAFF
>TRBJ1-1|TRBV7-9
CASSLDFLGNTEAFF
>TRBJ2-5|TRBV7-2
CASSSDYRTSGQETQYF
>TRBJ1-1|TRBV20-1
CSASRGRAQPPNTEAFF
>TRBJ1-1|TRBV12-3/TRBV12-4
CASSLTAHTEAFF
>TRBJ2-7|TRBV30
CAWSQGEQYF
>TRBJ2-7|TRBV7-9
CASSLGGGNFGEQYF
>TRBJ1-1|TRBV7-2
CASSKWTGGNTEAFF
>TRBJ2-5|TRBV11-3
CASSLNAKETQYF
>TRBJ1-5|TRBV19
CASSNQLTSNQPQHF
>TRBJ1-1|TRBV29-1
CSVRTGGFTEAFF
>TRBJ1-6|TRBV20-1
CSARDQQTYNSPLHF
>TRBJ2-7|TRBV6-2/TRBV6-3
CASSEGLAGREQYF
>TRBJ1-2|TRBV7-3
CASGNTGGVGYTF
>TRBJ2-7|TRBV7-9
CASSQSLIRAGKADEQYF
>TRBJ1-6|TRBV28
CASSDRLNSPLHF
>TRBJ2-7|TRBV11-3
CASSLAGTPSYEQYF
>TRBJ2-1|TRBV7-9
CASSYGLQGLYNEQFF
>TRBJ1-2|TRBV6-2/TRBV6-3
CASGGGRYTF
>TRBJ2-3|TRBV27
CASSLRALDTQYF
>TRBJ1-6|TRBV25-1
CASSVDRGLRDRAPLHF
>TRBJ1-6|TRBV10-1
CASSSGQGGNSPLHF